This TCR beta chain was profiled in a study of blood T cells in healthy people across ages. Study-level findings and limits: Compared with aged donors, long-lived donors showed fewer expanded clones, suggesting selection.

Together with a sample-barcoded 5' primer, a J-beta primer mix was included in a second PCR lasting about 7 to 11 cycles. TCRdb re-called the 5' RACE reads with MiXCR, one entry per CDR3 protein. Of 1 million or so distinct CDR3 sequences listed, more than 40% were seen once; the top ten hold under 20%. The germline V and J ends were trimmed by 3 bases and 0 bases, with 4 bases remaining between them. CDR1 is MNHNY, CDR2 SVGAGI, per germline (reference sequence). The CDR3 contains 13 residues. With each sample, at least 6 micrograms of total RNA were extracted. This clonotype has a count of ten or more. Its antigen is undetermined.

The sequence was collected from a woman aged 60-75 years in good health. The sample comprised blood. V and J are TRBV6-6 and TRBJ2-3; unclear D gene. The CDR3 loop reads CASSYDSTDTQYF. CDR3 nucleotides: TGTGCCAGCAGTTATGATAGCACAGATACGCAGTATTTT.